Following are 5 T cell receptor beta chains from one sample sequenced in a study of blood T cell repertoires in COVID-19. Sequencing used immunoSEQ multiplex PCR; TCRdb keeps in-frame clones, though not all of them. The sample shows hundreds of thousands of clones, around nine tenths of them seen only once. The sample was PBMCs or T cells enriched from blood (not recorded which). These receptors came from a woman aged 45 to 65 who had recovered from COVID-19.

This clone showed up just once. This chain uses TRBV10-3 with TRBJ1-3; 12 bases line up with TRBD1. Germline V CDR1 and CDR2: ENHRY, SYGVKD. Germline trimming cut 9 bases from V and 1 base from J; bases unmatched to any gene: 7. This CDR3 comprises 16 residues. CDR3 sequence (DNA): TGTGCCATGACACCGGGACAGGGGGCATCTGGAAACACCATATATTTT. Encoded protein: CAMTPGQGASGNTIYF.

V usage is TRBV2 and J usage is TRBJ1-1; no clear D gene. Per germline, CDR1 SNHLY and CDR2 FYNNEI. This CDR3 is built from 12 residues. The ends were cut back, 7 bases at V and 5 bases at J, with 11 bases in the middle. The CDR3 DNA sequence: TGTGCCAGCACTCCGCGGGAAACTGAAGCTTTCTTT. It encodes CASTPRETEAFF.

Details on this clone: Other DNA sequences in the same sample also yield this CDR3. The V gene is TRBV29-1, the J gene TRBJ1-2, with 8 positions matching TRBD1. Germline values: CDR1 SQVTM, CDR2 ANQGSEA. V lost 4 bases, J lost 5 bases, and 3 bases stayed unmatched. The CDR3 runs 12 residues. The CDR3 is CSVGQGAYGYTF. The CDR3 DNA is TGCAGCGTTGGGCAGGGGGCTTATGGCTACACCTTC.

J is TRBJ1-4 and V is TRBV6-5; a weak D match, TRBD1 (5 bases). The CDR3 loop spans 13 amino acids. Germline values: CDR1 MNHEY, CDR2 SVGAGI. CDR3 protein: CACTGATNEKLFF. CDR3 DNA sequence: TGTGCTTGTACGGGGGCAACTAATGAAAAACTGTTTTTT.

The chain employs TRBV7-8 and TRBJ2-3, with a tentative D call TRBD1 (5 bases). The germline gives CDR1 SGHVS, CDR2 FQNEAQ. The CDR3 covers 18 residues. V was cut by 2 bases and J by 5 bases, with 23 bases left in between. The CDR3 region is CASSLPKPAQVVGDTQYF. CDR3 sequence (DNA): TGTGCCAGCAGCTTACCGAAACCAGCACAGGTAGTGGGAGATACGCAGTATTTT.